This entry is about one TCR beta chain. Antigen unknown. The sample belongs to a study of graft-versus-host responses after intestinal transplantation. On the study more broadly: Every one of the recipients received anti-thymocyte globulin induction and afterwards took tacrolimus and steroids for around 3 years.

Sequencing was performed with immunoSEQ multiplex PCR; in TCRdb, only in-frame clones are kept and a portion is missing. The sample holds tens of thousands of clones, roughly 87% seen once. Germline CDR1 reads LGHNA; CDR2 reads YNFKEQ. The CDR3 contains 17 residues. V lost 0 bases, J lost 5 bases, and 12 bases stayed unmatched. Overall study findings and caveats: Ileal or blood samples showed some GvH clones first, and such clones were also found in recipient marrow. After transplant, early declines in HvG clones were associated with peak levels of circulating GvH clones. In patients with graft-donor T cell macrochimerism, allograft graft-versus-host to host-versus-graft clonal ratios were high.

This chain uses TRBV4-2 with TRBJ2-5; TRBD1 agrees at 7 bases. This TCR came from a human patient who received an intestinal transplant, so some T cells may come from the graft donor. The specimen was PBMCs, collected 1070 days after transplant. The CDR3 reads CASSQDLEAGGGETQYF. The CDR3 DNA reads as TGTGCCAGCAGCCAAGATCTGGAGGCAGGGGGTGGGGAGACCCAGTACTTC.